This T cell receptor (beta chain) stems from a study of shared clonotypes between healthy human individuals. Only in-frame clones appear in the TCRdb table, and some are missing; sequencing was by immunoSEQ multiplex PCR. The table has roughly 2.4 million clones, 90% to 96% seen once; the top ten hold 0.1% to 0.15%. CDR3 length equals 13 residues. V was pared by 2 bases and J by 8 bases, with 12 bases between. Germline V gives CDR1 SGHTA, CDR2 FQGNSA. The chain joins TRBV7-2 to TRBJ1-2, with D unresolved. This TCR came from a young man in good health. Material: naive CD4+ T cells sorted from blood. Subset here: CD45RA+ positively selected. The CDR3 DNA reads as TGTGCCAGCAGCTTATTAGAAGCGGGCGGCTACACCTTC. Translated, it gives CASSLLEAGGYTF.